Following are 17 T cell receptor beta chains from one sample sequenced in a study of shared clonotypes between healthy human individuals. Sequencing was performed with immunoSEQ multiplex PCR; in TCRdb, only in-frame clones are kept and a portion is missing. Found here are around 510,000 clones, roughly four fifths of them singletons; the top ten hold around 11%. Sample: PBMCs. All receptors come from a middle-aged woman in good health. Some clones in this sample may be carry-over from other donors' samples.

This chain joins TRBV10-3 and TRBJ1-2; tentatively, D is TRBD1 (5 bases). This CDR3 spans 12 amino acids. Germline V CDR1 and CDR2: ENHRY, SYGVKD. Deletions cut 7 bases from V and 7 bases from J, with 13 bases between. CDR3 coding DNA: TGTGCCATCAACGACGGGACCCTTGGCTACACCTTC. Its protein is CAINDGTLGYTF.

The chain joins TRBV4-1 to TRBJ2-1; TRBD2 matches 7 bases. Germline V gives CDR1 MGHRA, CDR2 YSYEKL. J was trimmed by 4 bases and V by 4 bases; bases with no gene match: 7. This CDR3 has 15 residues. The CDR3 loop reads CASSRRTSEYNEQFF. CDR3 DNA: TGCGCCAGCAGCCGCAGAACTAGCGAGTACAATGAGCAGTTCTTC.

The CDR3 DNA follows: TGCGCCAGCAGCCCCAGACAGCCCGATCAGCAGTTCTTC. Its protein is CASSPRQPDQQFF. The rearrangement uses TRBV5-1 and TRBJ2-1; possibly TRBD1 for D (5 bases). Per germline, CDR1 SGHRS and CDR2 YFSETQ. Deletions cut 4 bases from V and 11 bases from J, with 16 bases between. This CDR3 is 13 amino acids long.

This clone was found once. The identical CDR3 is also encoded by other nucleotide sequences in the sample. The genes are TRBV5-1 and TRBJ1-1; D might be TRBD1 (6 bases). The V and J ends lost 4 bases and 0 bases respectively, with 10 bases between them. The CDR3 totals 14 residues. Germline V lookup: CDR1 SGHRS, CDR2 YFSETQ. This chain's CDR3 is CASSPRDMNTEAFF. As DNA, the CDR3 is TGCGCCAGCAGCCCCCGGGACATGAACACTGAAGCTTTCTTT.

The rearrangement joins TRBV6-5 to TRBJ1-2, with TRBD1 matching over 8 bases. The trim removed 7 bases at V and 2 bases at J, leaving 3 bases unmatched. This CDR3 comprises 13 residues. Germline-derived CDR1 and CDR2 are MNHEY and SVGAGI. CDR3 nucleotides: TGTGCCAGCACCAGGGGGCACAACTATGGCTACACCTTC. Translating it yields CASTRGHNYGYTF.

The V call is TRBV19, the J call TRBJ1-5; 12 bases are shared with TRBD1. This CDR3 has 17 amino acids. The J segment lost 0 bases and the V segment lost 4 bases, leaving 4 bases of the junction unmatched. The germline CDR1 and CDR2 sequences are LNHDA and SQIVND (reference sequence). CDR3 sequence reads: CASSRGTGGGSNQPQHF. CDR3 nucleotides: TGTGCCAGTAGTAGAGGGACAGGGGGCGGTAGCAATCAGCCCCAGCATTTT.

This clone was seen a few times. The J gene is TRBJ2-7, the V gene TRBV6-6, with TRBD2 matching 8 bases. The CDR3 consists of 13 residues. Germline CDR1 and CDR2: MNHNY and SVGAGI (reference sequence). The V gene end was trimmed by 4 bases and the J gene end by 2 bases; junction bases not matched to a gene: 1. This CDR3 is CASSLAGTYEQYF. The CDR3 DNA sequence: TGTGCCAGCAGTTTAGCGGGGACCTACGAGCAGTACTTC.

Many counts were recorded for this clone. This chain connects TRBV6-1 to TRBJ1-6; D is perhaps TRBD1 (5 bases). Germline V lookup: CDR1 MNHNS, CDR2 SASEGT. The CDR3 runs 14 residues. Trimming stripped 2 bases from V and 10 bases from J, with 12 bases between. This CDR3 is CASSELGGGSPLHF. CDR3 coding DNA: TGTGCCAGCAGTGAACTCGGGGGAGGGTCACCCCTCCACTTT.

The chain recombines TRBV18 with TRBJ1-3, with D unresolved. Germline assignment: CDR1 KGHSH and CDR2 LQKENI. V was trimmed by 3 bases and J by 0 bases, leaving 12 bases between them. This CDR3 is built from 16 residues. The CDR3 nucleotides read TGTGCCAGCTCACCCATCTCGGACGTCTCTGGAAACACCATATATTTT. It yields the protein CASSPISDVSGNTIYF.

Notes on this clone: Other nucleotide sequences in the sample specify the same CDR3. This sequence joins TRBV2 and TRBJ2-1; weak D call: TRBD2 (5 bases). CDR1 and CDR2 (germline): SNHLY, FYNNEI. The CDR3 is 13 amino acids. V lost 1 base, J lost 5 bases, and 6 bases lay in between. The CDR3: CASSEGLNNEQFF. The CDR3 DNA reads TGTGCCAGCAGTGAAGGACTAAACAATGAGCAGTTCTTC.

The chain uses TRBV7-3 and TRBJ2-1; D is unclear. Deletions cut 1 base from V and 10 bases from J, with 11 bases between. This CDR3 has 13 residues. Germline-derived CDR1 and CDR2 are SGHTA and FQGTGA. CDR3 loop: CASSLSGHREQFF. As DNA, the CDR3 is TGTGCCAGCAGCTTAAGTGGCCACCGGGAGCAGTTCTTC. Together with reference TRBV7-3 and TRBJ2-1, the CDR3 gives the full variable domain: GAGVSQTPSNKVTEKGKYVELRCDPISGHTALYWYRQSLGQGPEFLIYFQGTGAADDSGLPNDRFFAVRPEGSVSTLKIQRTERGDSAVYLCASSLSGHREQFFGPGTRLTVL.

The rearrangement uses TRBV2 and TRBJ2-7; 9 nucleotides align to TRBD1. Germline V CDR1 and CDR2: SNHLY, FYNNEI. CDR3 length equals 13 residues. CDR3 sequence: CAGKGGQGHEQYF. CDR3 nucleotide sequence: TGTGCAGGCAAGGGGGGACAGGGTCACGAGCAGTACTTC.

This clone was found a few times. This chain connects TRBV19 to TRBJ2-2; D gene uncertain. CDR1 and CDR2 (germline): LNHDA, SQIVND (reference sequence). CDR3 size: 17 residues. V was clipped by 4 bases and J by 2 bases, with 17 bases between them. The CDR3 sequence is CASSTALGPLNTGELFF. CDR3 nucleotide sequence: TGTGCCAGTAGTACCGCACTCGGGCCCTTAAACACCGGGGAGCTGTTTTTT.

This clone was picked up a small number of times. The chain recombines TRBV5-1 with TRBJ1-1; D remains unclear. This CDR3 region has 13 residues. V shed 0 bases and J shed 7 bases, with 10 bases lying between them. Germline V gives CDR1 SGHRS, CDR2 YFSETQ. The CDR3 DNA is TGCGCCAGCAGCTTGGAGGGCAGCCATGAAGCTTTCTTT. Translation: CASSLEGSHEAFF.

The chain combines TRBV5-1 with TRBJ1-2; maybe TRBD1 (6 bases). Trimming cost V 6 bases and J 6 bases, with 21 bases left between them. In germline, CDR1 is SGHRS, CDR2 YFSETQ. There are 15 residues in the CDR3. The CDR3: CASKPAGGLIDGYTF. The CDR3 DNA follows: TGCGCCAGCAAGCCCGCGGGGGGCTTAATCGATGGCTACACCTTC.

The chain has TRBV18 and TRBJ2-3, with D perhaps matching TRBD2 (5 bases). The germline CDR1 and CDR2 sequences are KGHSH and LQKENI. Between the trimmed V and J ends, which lost 0 bases and 2 bases, there was a span of 9 bases. There are 15 residues in the CDR3. The CDR3 sequence: CASSPPQRHTDTQYF. The CDR3 DNA is TGTGCCAGCTCACCACCCCAGCGGCACACAGATACGCAGTATTTT.

The gene calls are TRBV4-1 and TRBJ2-7, with D perhaps TRBD2 (6 bases). Germline-derived CDR1 and CDR2 are MGHRA and YSYEKL. CDR3 length equals 15 residues. The ends were cut back, 1 base at V and 3 bases at J, with 13 bases in the middle. The CDR3 DNA sequence: TGCGCCAGCAGCCAAGCGGGAGTCGCGTTCTACGAGCAGTACTTC. Amino acid sequence: CASSQAGVAFYEQYF.